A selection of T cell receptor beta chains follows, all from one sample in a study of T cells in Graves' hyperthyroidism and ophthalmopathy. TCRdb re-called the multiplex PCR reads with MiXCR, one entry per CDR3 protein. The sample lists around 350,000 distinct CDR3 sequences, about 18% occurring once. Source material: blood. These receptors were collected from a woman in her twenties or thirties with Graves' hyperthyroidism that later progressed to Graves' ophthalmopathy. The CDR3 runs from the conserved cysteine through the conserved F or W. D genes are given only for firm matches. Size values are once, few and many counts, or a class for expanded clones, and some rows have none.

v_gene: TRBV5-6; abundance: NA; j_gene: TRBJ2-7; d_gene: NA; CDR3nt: TGTGCCAGCAGCTTGGGTTTCGGGCCTTTCTCCTACGAGCAGTACTTC; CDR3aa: CASSLGFGPFSYEQYF
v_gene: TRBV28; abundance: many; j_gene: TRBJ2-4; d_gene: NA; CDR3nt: TGTGCCAGCCGCCTTAGACAGGGAGGCATAGCCAAAAACATTCAGTACTTC; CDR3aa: CASRLRQGGIAKNIQYF
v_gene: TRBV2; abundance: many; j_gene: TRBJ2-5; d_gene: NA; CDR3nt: TGTGCCAGCAACCTAGGGACACATCAAGAGACCCAGTACTTC; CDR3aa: CASNLGTHQETQYF
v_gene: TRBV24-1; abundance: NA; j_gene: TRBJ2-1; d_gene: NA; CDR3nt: TGTGCCACCAGTGATTTGCCAGGAAATGAGCAGTTCTTC; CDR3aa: CATSDLPGNEQFF
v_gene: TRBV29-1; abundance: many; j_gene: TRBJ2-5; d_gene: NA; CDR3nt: TGCAGCGTTGAAGAACCCTCGCGGGGAGACCAAGAGACCCAGTACTTC; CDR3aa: CSVEEPSRGDQETQYF
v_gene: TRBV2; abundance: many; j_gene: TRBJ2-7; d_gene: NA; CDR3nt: TGTGCCAGCAGTGTCGGGAGATTCTACGAGCAGTACTTC; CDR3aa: CASSVGRFYEQYF
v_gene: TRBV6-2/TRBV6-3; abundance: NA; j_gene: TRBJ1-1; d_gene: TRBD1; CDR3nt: TGTGCCAGCAGTTACTCGAAGAGTTACAGGGGTCTCACAAAACAAAACACTGAAGCTTTCTTT; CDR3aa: CASSYSKSYRGLTKQNTEAFF
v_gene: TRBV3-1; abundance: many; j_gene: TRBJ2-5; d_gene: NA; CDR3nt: TGTGCCAGCAGCGGTAATGACGAGACCCAGTACTTC; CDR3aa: CASSGNDETQYF
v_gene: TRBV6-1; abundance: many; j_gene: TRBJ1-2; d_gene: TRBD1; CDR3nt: TGTGCCAGCAGTGATTTCTCCCTCGGGACAGCGAACTATGGCTACACCTTC; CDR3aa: CASSDFSLGTANYGYTF
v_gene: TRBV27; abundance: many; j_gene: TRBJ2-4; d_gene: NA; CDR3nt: TGTGCCAGCAGTTTGGGCAGGGCCCGAGACAAAAACATTCAGTACTTC; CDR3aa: CASSLGRARDKNIQYF
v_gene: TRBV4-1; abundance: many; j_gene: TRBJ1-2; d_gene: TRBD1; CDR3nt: TGCGCCAGCAGCCAAGGGAGGACAGGGGACGGCTACACCTTC; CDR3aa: CASSQGRTGDGYTF
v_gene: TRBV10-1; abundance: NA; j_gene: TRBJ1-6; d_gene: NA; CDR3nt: TGCGCCAGCAAGGTTGGTTCGGATGGGACGGCTTCACCCCTCCACTTT; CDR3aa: CASKVGSDGTASPLHF
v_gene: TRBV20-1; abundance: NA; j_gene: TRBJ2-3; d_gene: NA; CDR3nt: TGCAGTGCTAAAGGTTCCTGGGAAGGGCCCACAGATACGCAGTATTTT; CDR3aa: CSAKGSWEGPTDTQYF
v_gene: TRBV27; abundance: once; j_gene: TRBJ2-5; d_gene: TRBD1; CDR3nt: TGTGCCAGCAGCCCTCATACGACAGGGCATGAGTACTTC; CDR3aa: CASSPHTTGHEYF
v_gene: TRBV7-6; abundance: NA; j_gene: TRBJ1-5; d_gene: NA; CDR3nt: TGTGCCAGCAGCTTAGCAGCGTTTGGCAATCAGCCCCAGCATTTT; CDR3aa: CASSLAAFGNQPQHF
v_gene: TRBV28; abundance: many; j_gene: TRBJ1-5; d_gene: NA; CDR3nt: TGTGCCAGCAGTTTTGCAGGGGTTCGTAATCAGCCCCAGCATTTT; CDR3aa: CASSFAGVRNQPQHF
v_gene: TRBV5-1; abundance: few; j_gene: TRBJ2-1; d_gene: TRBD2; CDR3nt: TGCGCCAGCAGCACTAGCGGGGGGGCTGTTGTCCCCTACAATGAGCAGTTCTTC; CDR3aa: CASSTSGGAVVPYNEQFF
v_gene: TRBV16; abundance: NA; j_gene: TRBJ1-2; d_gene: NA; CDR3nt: TGTGCCAGCAGCCAATGGCTGGGGTTGGATGGCTACACCTTC; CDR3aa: CASSQWLGLDGYTF
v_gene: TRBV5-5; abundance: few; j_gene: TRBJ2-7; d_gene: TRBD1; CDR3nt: TGTGCCAGCAGCTTGGCTTGGACAGGGGACGTGGAGCAGTACTTC; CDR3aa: CASSLAWTGDVEQYF
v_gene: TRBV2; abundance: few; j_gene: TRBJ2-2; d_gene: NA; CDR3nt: TGTGCCAGCAGCCCCAAGGCCGGGGAGCTGTTTTTT; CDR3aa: CASSPKAGELFF
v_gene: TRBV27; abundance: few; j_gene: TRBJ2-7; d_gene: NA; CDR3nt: TGTGCCAGCAGTTTTGCCAGCTCCTACGAGCAGTACTTC; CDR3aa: CASSFASSYEQYF
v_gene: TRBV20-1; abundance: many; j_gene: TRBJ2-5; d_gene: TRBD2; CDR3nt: TGCAGTGCAACCGGGACTAGCTTGTTGGAGACCCAGTACTTC; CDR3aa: CSATGTSLLETQYF
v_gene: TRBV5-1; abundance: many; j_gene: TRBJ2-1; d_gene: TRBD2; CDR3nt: TGCGCCAGCAGCTCCGAACGGGGGGACCTTAACAATGAGCAGTTCTTC; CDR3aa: CASSSERGDLNNEQFF
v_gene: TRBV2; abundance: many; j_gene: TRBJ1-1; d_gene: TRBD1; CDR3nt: TGTGCCAGCACCCAAACAGGGGGAAGGACTGAAGCTTTCTTT; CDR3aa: CASTQTGGRTEAFF
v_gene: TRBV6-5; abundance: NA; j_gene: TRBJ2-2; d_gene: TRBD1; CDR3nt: TGTGCCAGCAGTTACGAAGGGGGCCCCGACGGAGCCGGGGAGCTGTTTTTT; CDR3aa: CASSYEGGPDGAGELFF
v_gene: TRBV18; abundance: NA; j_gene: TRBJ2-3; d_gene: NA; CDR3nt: TGTGCCACCCCTGCGCGCGGGAACACAGATACGCAGTATTTT; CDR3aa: CATPARGNTDTQYF
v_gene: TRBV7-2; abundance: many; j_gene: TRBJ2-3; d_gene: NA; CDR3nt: TGTGCCAGCAGCTCTGGAACGGCCATAAGCACAGATACGCAGTATTTT; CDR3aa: CASSSGTAISTDTQYF
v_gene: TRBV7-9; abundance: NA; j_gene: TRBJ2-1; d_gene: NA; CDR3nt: TGTGCCAGCAGCTTCGGTGGCCATGAGCAGTTCTTC; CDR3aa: CASSFGGHEQFF